Described below is a single TCR beta chain sequence and its context. Its antigen remains unidentified. Likely unrecorded immune exposures existed in these nominally healthy donors. This specimen comes from a study of cytomegalovirus exposure and HLA in healthy donors. Looked up from germline, CDR1 is LNHDA and CDR2 is SQIVND (reference sequence). The V and J ends lost 5 bases and 4 bases respectively, with 14 bases between them. This CDR3 is built from 14 residues. Both 60 Vbeta primers and 13 Jbeta primers went into the PCR. Measured with immunoSEQ multiplex PCR; TCRdb has only the in-frame clones, and not every one. The sample records about 160,000 clones, 60% to 85% being singletons. Study findings and constraints: HLA alleles showed associations with fewer than 20,000 TCR beta sequences in a later analysis, at a 0.05 false discovery rate. Apart from CMV serostatus, no immune exposure information was available. Sequencing likely produced, as an artifact, a cluster of highly shared sequence variants.

Specimen: PBMCs. The V and J genes are TRBV19 and TRBJ1-2; D gene unclear. The receptor comes from a man aged 45-65 years in good health and CMV-seropositive. The CDR3 bases are TGTGCCAGTAGTCCCGCCCATGGAGGCTATGGCTACACCTTC. The encoded protein is CASSPAHGGYGYTF.